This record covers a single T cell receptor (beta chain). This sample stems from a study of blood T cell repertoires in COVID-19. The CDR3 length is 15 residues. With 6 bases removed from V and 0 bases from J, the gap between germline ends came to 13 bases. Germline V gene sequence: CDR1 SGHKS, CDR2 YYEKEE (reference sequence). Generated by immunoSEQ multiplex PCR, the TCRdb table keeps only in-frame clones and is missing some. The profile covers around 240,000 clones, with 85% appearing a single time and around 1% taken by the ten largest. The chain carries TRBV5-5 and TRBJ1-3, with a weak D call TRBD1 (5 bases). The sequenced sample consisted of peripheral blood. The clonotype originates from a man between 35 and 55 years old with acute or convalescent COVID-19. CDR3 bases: TGTGCCAGCATCCCGGGGGGGAGCTCTGGAAACACCATATATTTT. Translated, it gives CASIPGGSSGNTIYF.